This is a list of T cell receptor beta chains from one sample in a study of early T cells in non-severe SARS-CoV-2 infection. TCRdb processed the 5' RACE reads anew with MiXCR; each CDR3 protein has one entry. The data show around 33,000 distinct CDR3 sequences, with roughly 5% seen just once and about 12% held by the top ten. The sequenced material came from whole blood. Source of these receptors: an adult who was a healthcare worker with PCR-confirmed SARS-CoV-2 infection or an uninfected control (not recorded which). The CDR3 runs from the conserved cysteine through the conserved F or W. Fields, in order: J gene, clone size, V gene, D gene, CDR3 DNA, CDR3 protein. A D gene is named only where the DNA matches it firmly. A clone size is listed for some rows: how often the clone was seen (once, few, many), or a class if it is expanded.

J gene: TRBJ2-6; clone size: few; V gene: TRBV6-1; D gene: .; CDR3 DNA: TGTGCCAGCAGTCTGTTGGGGCGTGGGGCCAACGTCCTGACTTTC; CDR3 protein: CASSLLGRGANVLTF
J gene: TRBJ2-2; clone size: .; V gene: TRBV27; D gene: .; CDR3 DNA: TGTGCCAGCAGACCAACCTATGTGGACGGGGAGCTGTTTTTT; CDR3 protein: CASRPTYVDGELFF
J gene: TRBJ2-2; clone size: many; V gene: TRBV6-4; D gene: .; CDR3 DNA: TGTGCCAGCAGTGACGGCTTGGACACCGGGGAGCTGTTTTTT; CDR3 protein: CASSDGLDTGELFF
J gene: TRBJ2-7; clone size: many; V gene: TRBV20-1; D gene: TRBD1; CDR3 DNA: TGCAGTGCTAGCTGGGACAGGGGCCACGAGCAGTACTTC; CDR3 protein: CSASWDRGHEQYF
J gene: TRBJ2-1; clone size: many; V gene: TRBV6-5; D gene: .; CDR3 DNA: TGTGCCAGCATGGCTCCCAACAATGAGCAGTTCTTC; CDR3 protein: CASMAPNNEQFF
J gene: TRBJ2-7; clone size: many; V gene: TRBV5-4; D gene: .; CDR3 DNA: TGTGCCAGCAGCTCTGGGGATGGGAGTTACGAGCAGTACTTC; CDR3 protein: CASSSGDGSYEQYF
J gene: TRBJ2-3; clone size: few; V gene: TRBV5-1; D gene: TRBD2; CDR3 DNA: TGCGCCAGCAGCTCCAGAGCGGGAGCAAGGGCCGATACGCAGTATTTT; CDR3 protein: CASSSRAGARADTQYF
J gene: TRBJ2-7; clone size: many; V gene: TRBV9; D gene: TRBD2; CDR3 DNA: TGTGCCAGCAGCGTCCTAAGCGGGACGGCGTCCGAGCAGTACTTC; CDR3 protein: CASSVLSGTASEQYF
J gene: TRBJ2-2; clone size: many; V gene: TRBV27; D gene: .; CDR3 DNA: TGTGCCAGCAGCCGGGCCCTTACTACCGGGGAGCTGTTTTTT; CDR3 protein: CASSRALTTGELFF
J gene: TRBJ2-5; clone size: many; V gene: TRBV12-5; D gene: TRBD1; CDR3 DNA: TGTGCTAGTGGTAGGGACAGGGGGCAGACCCAGTACTTC; CDR3 protein: CASGRDRGQTQYF
J gene: TRBJ2-3; clone size: few; V gene: TRBV14; D gene: TRBD2; CDR3 DNA: TGTGCCAGCAGCCAACTTGGACTAGCGGGGGGAACAGATACGCAGTATTTT; CDR3 protein: CASSQLGLAGGTDTQYF
J gene: TRBJ2-2; clone size: many; V gene: TRBV7-3; D gene: .; CDR3 DNA: TGTGCCAGCAGCCCCATAGGTGCGGGCACCGGGGAGCTGTTTTTT; CDR3 protein: CASSPIGAGTGELFF
J gene: TRBJ2-5; clone size: many; V gene: TRBV28; D gene: .; CDR3 DNA: TGTGCCAGCAGTTTTTTAGGGGCCGGAGAAGAGACCCAGTACTTC; CDR3 protein: CASSFLGAGEETQYF
J gene: TRBJ1-2; clone size: many; V gene: TRBV5-1; D gene: TRBD1; CDR3 DNA: TGCGCCAGCAGTTACGGGACAGCTACTAACTATGGCTACACCTTC; CDR3 protein: CASSYGTATNYGYTF
J gene: TRBJ2-7; clone size: many; V gene: TRBV5-1; D gene: .; CDR3 DNA: TGCGCCAGCAGCCCGGGACCCGCCTCCTACGAGCAGTACTTC; CDR3 protein: CASSPGPASYEQYF
J gene: TRBJ2-1; clone size: .; V gene: TRBV11-3; D gene: .; CDR3 DNA: TGTGCCAGCAGCCGTCGTGGAGTATCCAATGAGCAGTTCTTC; CDR3 protein: CASSRRGVSNEQFF
J gene: TRBJ1-2; clone size: many; V gene: TRBV20-1; D gene: .; CDR3 DNA: TGCAGTGCCTCAGCGCAGGGCAACTATGGCTACACCTTC; CDR3 protein: CSASAQGNYGYTF
J gene: TRBJ2-5; clone size: many; V gene: TRBV28; D gene: TRBD2; CDR3 DNA: TGTGCCAGCTTGGGCCAAACTAGCGGGTTTTTCTTC; CDR3 protein: CASLGQTSGFFF
J gene: TRBJ2-3; clone size: many; V gene: TRBV5-4; D gene: TRBD2; CDR3 DNA: TGTGCCAGCAGCCTAAGACTAGCGGGGGGGCTGGATACGCAGTATTTT; CDR3 protein: CASSLRLAGGLDTQYF
J gene: TRBJ2-7; clone size: many; V gene: TRBV6-5; D gene: .; CDR3 DNA: TGTGCCAGCAGTTCCACGGTTCGACGCGAGCAGTACTTC; CDR3 protein: CASSSTVRREQYF
J gene: TRBJ2-7; clone size: .; V gene: TRBV28; D gene: TRBD1; CDR3 DNA: TGTGCCAGCACCATCGGACAGGGGGGCTTCGAGCAGTACTTC; CDR3 protein: CASTIGQGGFEQYF
J gene: TRBJ2-7; clone size: many; V gene: TRBV9; D gene: .; CDR3 DNA: TGTGCCAGCAGCGTAAAAATAGAGGGATCCGAGCAGTACTTC; CDR3 protein: CASSVKIEGSEQYF
J gene: TRBJ1-6; clone size: many; V gene: TRBV30; D gene: .; CDR3 DNA: TGTGCCTGGAGTGGACTGTCAGGGACGATTTCACCCCTCCACTTT; CDR3 protein: CAWSGLSGTISPLHF
J gene: TRBJ2-3; clone size: .; V gene: TRBV7-3; D gene: TRBD2; CDR3 DNA: TGTGCCAGCAGCCCCGGACTAGCGGGAGTCACAGATACGCAGTATTTT; CDR3 protein: CASSPGLAGVTDTQYF
J gene: TRBJ1-6; clone size: many; V gene: TRBV6-1; D gene: .; CDR3 DNA: TGTGCCAGCAGTGAAGATATAGATAATTCACCCCTCCACTTT; CDR3 protein: CASSEDIDNSPLHF
J gene: TRBJ2-2; clone size: few; V gene: TRBV7-7; D gene: .; CDR3 DNA: TGTGCTAGCAGCACGGGCACCGGGGAGCTGTTTTTT; CDR3 protein: CASSTGTGELFF
J gene: TRBJ1-1; clone size: .; V gene: TRBV28; D gene: .; CDR3 DNA: TGTGCCAGCAGTTTGGGAAGGGGGAATATGAACACTGAAGCTTTCTTT; CDR3 protein: CASSLGRGNMNTEAFF
J gene: TRBJ2-7; clone size: many; V gene: TRBV9; D gene: .; CDR3 DNA: TGTGCCAGCAGCGCGGGGACATTCCGAGGCGGCGAGCAGTACTTC; CDR3 protein: CASSAGTFRGGEQYF
J gene: TRBJ1-6; clone size: many; V gene: TRBV18; D gene: TRBD1; CDR3 DNA: TGTGCCAGCTCACCGCGGACAGGGGGGAATAATTCACCCCTCCACTTT; CDR3 protein: CASSPRTGGNNSPLHF
J gene: TRBJ2-3; clone size: .; V gene: TRBV4-2; D gene: TRBD2; CDR3 DNA: TGTGCCAGCAGCCAGCTGACTAGCGGGGGGGCGGGAGATACGCAGTATTTT; CDR3 protein: CASSQLTSGGAGDTQYF
J gene: TRBJ2-1; clone size: many; V gene: TRBV28; D gene: TRBD2; CDR3 DNA: TGTGCCAGCCGGTCCGGGACTAGCGGGGGCTACAATGAGCAGTTCTTC; CDR3 protein: CASRSGTSGGYNEQFF
J gene: TRBJ2-7; clone size: many; V gene: TRBV3-1; D gene: .; CDR3 DNA: TGTGCCAGCAGCCAAGTCGAGTCCTCCTACGAGCAGTACTTC; CDR3 protein: CASSQVESSYEQYF
J gene: TRBJ2-2; clone size: many; V gene: TRBV10-2; D gene: TRBD2; CDR3 DNA: TGCGCCAGCAGAGAACGGACTAGCGGGGAGCTGTTTTTT; CDR3 protein: CASRERTSGELFF
J gene: TRBJ2-3; clone size: many; V gene: TRBV6-5; D gene: .; CDR3 DNA: TGTGCCAGCAGTTACAGACCAGCAGAGAACACAGATACGCAGTATTTT; CDR3 protein: CASSYRPAENTDTQYF
J gene: TRBJ1-4; clone size: few; V gene: TRBV4-2; D gene: .; CDR3 DNA: TGTGCCAGCAGCCAAGACAGGGGAGGTAATGAAAAACTGTTTTTT; CDR3 protein: CASSQDRGGNEKLFF
J gene: TRBJ2-1; clone size: many; V gene: TRBV7-2; D gene: TRBD2; CDR3 DNA: TGTGCCAGCAGCTTATTAGGACTAGCGTACAATGAGCAGTTCTTC; CDR3 protein: CASSLLGLAYNEQFF
J gene: TRBJ2-1; clone size: many; V gene: TRBV11-2; D gene: TRBD1; CDR3 DNA: TGTGCCAGCAGCCCCCGGACAGGGAAGGATGAGCAGTTCTTC; CDR3 protein: CASSPRTGKDEQFF
J gene: TRBJ2-3; clone size: few; V gene: TRBV3-1; D gene: .; CDR3 DNA: TGTGCCAGCAGCCTTCGTCCCCGGGGGAAGCGCACAGATACGCAGTATTTT; CDR3 protein: CASSLRPRGKRTDTQYF
J gene: TRBJ2-7; clone size: many; V gene: TRBV20-1; D gene: .; CDR3 DNA: TGCAGTGCTATCCCCGGGCTTGGCGCACCCCTCGAGCAGTACTTC; CDR3 protein: CSAIPGLGAPLEQYF
J gene: TRBJ2-3; clone size: many; V gene: TRBV29-1; D gene: .; CDR3 DNA: TGCAGCGTTAACCAGTTACCAGATACGCAGTATTTT; CDR3 protein: CSVNQLPDTQYF
J gene: TRBJ2-5; clone size: many; V gene: TRBV7-8; D gene: .; CDR3 DNA: TGTGCCAGCAGCCCTCCAGGGGCCGTGGGAGAGACCCAGTACTTC; CDR3 protein: CASSPPGAVGETQYF
J gene: TRBJ1-2; clone size: many; V gene: TRBV29-1; D gene: TRBD1; CDR3 DNA: TGCAGCGTCTGGGGACAGGGGGTGTACTATGGCTACACCTTC; CDR3 protein: CSVWGQGVYYGYTF
J gene: TRBJ1-4; clone size: many; V gene: TRBV11-2; D gene: .; CDR3 DNA: TGTGCCAGCAGCTTGGGCGGTAATGAAAAACTGTTTTTT; CDR3 protein: CASSLGGNEKLFF
J gene: TRBJ2-1; clone size: many; V gene: TRBV7-2; D gene: .; CDR3 DNA: TGTGCCAGCAGCTTTGATAGGGGGAGAGAGAATGAGCAGTTCTTC; CDR3 protein: CASSFDRGRENEQFF
J gene: TRBJ2-5; clone size: few; V gene: TRBV9; D gene: TRBD1; CDR3 DNA: TGTGCCAGCAGCCCCGATCACAGGGGGGAGACCCAGTACTTC; CDR3 protein: CASSPDHRGETQYF
J gene: TRBJ1-1; clone size: few; V gene: TRBV29-1; D gene: .; CDR3 DNA: TGCAGCGTTGAATTGCGAAGTAGGACTGAAGCTTTCTTT; CDR3 protein: CSVELRSRTEAFF
J gene: TRBJ1-5; clone size: many; V gene: TRBV6-1; D gene: .; CDR3 DNA: TGTGCCAGCAGTGAAGATTACGGGGGGCTAAGCAATCAGCCCCAGCATTTT; CDR3 protein: CASSEDYGGLSNQPQHF
J gene: TRBJ1-1; clone size: .; V gene: TRBV20-1; D gene: TRBD1; CDR3 DNA: TGCAGTGCTTCACCGACAGGGGCGGGGACTGAAGCTTTCTTT; CDR3 protein: CSASPTGAGTEAFF
J gene: TRBJ1-6; clone size: .; V gene: TRBV5-5; D gene: TRBD1; CDR3 DNA: TGTGCCAGCAGCCTGGGAGACCAGGGGGTTTCACCCCTCCACTTT; CDR3 protein: CASSLGDQGVSPLHF
J gene: TRBJ2-2; clone size: .; V gene: TRBV2; D gene: TRBD2; CDR3 DNA: TGTGCCAGCAGTAGGACTAGCTTCGGGGAGCTGTTTTTT; CDR3 protein: CASSRTSFGELFF
J gene: TRBJ1-5; clone size: many; V gene: TRBV28; D gene: .; CDR3 DNA: TGTGCCGTACAGGGTTCCGGCAATCAGCCCCAGCATTTT; CDR3 protein: CAVQGSGNQPQHF
J gene: TRBJ2-1; clone size: .; V gene: TRBV23-1; D gene: .; CDR3 DNA: TGCGCCAGCAGTCAATCCCGCCCCCCGCGGGGCTTACCGCTCCCGGAGTTCTTC; CDR3 protein: CASSQSRPPRGLPLPEFF
J gene: TRBJ2-2; clone size: many; V gene: TRBV7-2; D gene: .; CDR3 DNA: TGTGCCAGCAGCGCTCTAGCGAACACCGGGGAGCTGTTTTTT; CDR3 protein: CASSALANTGELFF
J gene: TRBJ2-4; clone size: many; V gene: TRBV11-2; D gene: .; CDR3 DNA: TGTGCCAGCAGCAACCGGGACAGCGGGGCCAAAAACATTCAGTACTTC; CDR3 protein: CASSNRDSGAKNIQYF
J gene: TRBJ2-1; clone size: .; V gene: TRBV19; D gene: TRBD1; CDR3 DNA: TGTGCCAGTAGTATCCTAGGGGACAGTGAGCAGTTCTTC; CDR3 protein: CASSILGDSEQFF
J gene: TRBJ1-6; clone size: many; V gene: TRBV7-9; D gene: .; CDR3 DNA: TGTGCCAGCAGCTCCCATGACCGAGGGGGTTTAGGGTCACCCCTCCACTTT; CDR3 protein: CASSSHDRGGLGSPLHF
J gene: TRBJ1-5; clone size: medium-sized; V gene: TRBV19; D gene: .; CDR3 DNA: TGTGCCAGTAGTACCGCGGGGCCCTATCAGCCCCAGCATTTT; CDR3 protein: CASSTAGPYQPQHF